These T cell receptor beta chains were read from a single sample in a study of blood T cell repertoires in COVID-19. Sequencing used immunoSEQ multiplex PCR; TCRdb keeps in-frame clones, though not all of them. The sample yields approximately 210,000 clones, around 86% seen once. Input material: PBMCs or T cells enriched from blood (not recorded which). The source is a man aged 25 to 40 in a cohort exposed to, infected with or recovered from COVID-19 (not recorded which). Each CDR3 is given with its conserved first and last residue.

v_call | cdr3_aa
TRBV4-2 | CASSLAGFQGNEKLFF
TRBV28 | CASSNPGQGYEQYF
TRBV20-1 | CSAGAPSLYF
TRBV4-2 | CASSPGSGTSGFYEQYF
TRBV7-3 | CASSLGQANTEAFF
TRBV28 | CASSFWGLAGDGELFF
TRBV6-5 | CAGGTGVQDTQYF
TRBV5-1 | CASSRGNGNSPLHF
TRBV5-1 | CASSPEGRNEKLFF
TRBV5-1 | CASGRQGEQFF
TRBV6-5 | CASRAADRDTEAFF
TRBV28 | CASSRLGQGGTDTQYF
TRBV4-3 | CASKQDRLMGGELFF
TRBV19 | CASSWTGRGKNIQYF
TRBV6-4 | CASSDGGTGELFF
TRBV4-1 | CASSRTGDNTEAFF
TRBV4-1 | CASSLAGGGTGELFF
TRBV5-1 | CASSLRTANTEAFF
TRBV6-6 | CASSFRDRGYEQYF
TRBV29-1 | CSILVLAKNIQYF
TRBV6-5 | CASSYSWRGRHTEAFF
TRBV28 | CASILNSGGGQYF
TRBV18 | CASSPPGRPINKNIQYF
TRBV21-1 | CASSKKGPGMDEKLFF
TRBV7-8 | CASSLEAGTRGYTF
TRBV18 | CASSPPLAGTDTQYF
TRBV28 | CASSLSYGYTF
TRBV27 | CASSPRLAGTHNEQFF
TRBV9 | CASSVAPTGVGTEAFF
TRBV4-2 | CASSQDRLAGGIVTGELFF
TRBV9 | CASSDGSSGVYEQYF
TRBV15 | CATSRISGLNGYTF
TRBV11-2 | CASRLTGGSNQPQHF
TRBV5-4 | CASTWDSRETQYF
TRBV7-9 | CASSFSGTGGIMEPQHF
TRBV10-2 | CASSDSSYEQYF
TRBV6-5 | CASSLDRGRGTEAFF
TRBV14 | CASSQDSSWNTEAFF
TRBV10-1 | CASSDLTSGIVPDTQYF
TRBV14 | CASSQDLAMETQYF
TRBV2 | CASSEAGLAGGTDTQYF
TRBV6-5 | CASRRGTGIYNEQFF
TRBV11-2 | CASSRNTGELFF
TRBV28 | CASTDRGASGNTIYF
TRBV27 | CASSSQGRGSNQPQHF
TRBV18 | CASSPVGGNTEAFF
TRBV9 | CASSQAVGQGTYNEQFF